This is a list of T cell receptor beta chains from one sample in a study of T cells in Graves' hyperthyroidism and ophthalmopathy. Each CDR3 protein gets one entry after TCRdb re-called the multiplex PCR reads with MiXCR. The data hold approximately 560,000 distinct CDR3 sequences, with 46% observed a single time. The sequencing sample was made of peripheral blood or thyroid tissue (not recorded which). All receptors derive from a young woman with Graves' hyperthyroidism. The CDR3 runs from the conserved cysteine through the conserved F or W. Each record gives: V gene, D gene, clone size, J gene, CDR3 DNA, CDR3 protein. D genes are given only for firm matches. Not every row has a clone size; where given, it reads once, few, many or a size class.

v_gene: TRBV19; d_gene: .; abundance: many; j_gene: TRBJ1-4; CDR3nt: TGTGCCAGTAGTATGAGGGATGAAAAACTGTTTTTT; CDR3aa: CASSMRDEKLFF
v_gene: TRBV2; d_gene: TRBD1; abundance: .; j_gene: TRBJ1-5; CDR3nt: TGTGCCAGCAGCCCAACAGGGGGCGGTCAGCCCCAGCATTTT; CDR3aa: CASSPTGGGQPQHF
v_gene: TRBV4-3; d_gene: .; abundance: few; j_gene: TRBJ2-5; CDR3nt: TGCGCCAGCAGCCAAGAGGCCGGACGGGAGACCCAGTACTTC; CDR3aa: CASSQEAGRETQYF
v_gene: TRBV19; d_gene: TRBD2; abundance: .; j_gene: TRBJ2-7; CDR3nt: TGTGCCAGTAGTCGTAGCGGGAGCTTTTTAGAGCAGTACTTC; CDR3aa: CASSRSGSFLEQYF
v_gene: TRBV2; d_gene: TRBD1; abundance: .; j_gene: TRBJ1-4; CDR3nt: TGTGCCATCAGACAGGGACGTGAAAAACTGTTTTTT; CDR3aa: CAIRQGREKLFF
v_gene: TRBV2; d_gene: .; abundance: .; j_gene: TRBJ1-4; CDR3nt: TGTGCCGATTGGGGGCGGGAAAAACTGTTTTTT; CDR3aa: CADWGREKLFF
v_gene: TRBV5-8; d_gene: .; abundance: many; j_gene: TRBJ2-2; CDR3nt: TGTGCCAGCAGCTTGTCGCAGAACACCGGGGAGCTGTTTTTT; CDR3aa: CASSLSQNTGELFF
v_gene: TRBV12-3/TRBV12-4; d_gene: .; abundance: .; j_gene: TRBJ2-7; CDR3nt: TGTGCCAGCAGCACTCCGGGACTGCGTGAGCAGTACTTC; CDR3aa: CASSTPGLREQYF
v_gene: TRBV20-1; d_gene: .; abundance: .; j_gene: TRBJ2-5; CDR3nt: TGCAGTGCTCGTCTACCCGCGGCCGAGACCCAGTACTTC; CDR3aa: CSARLPAAETQYF
v_gene: TRBV6-5; d_gene: .; abundance: few; j_gene: TRBJ2-6; CDR3nt: TGTGCCAGCAGCCGGTACTCGACAGGAACCGGGGCCAACGTCCTGACTTTC; CDR3aa: CASSRYSTGTGANVLTF
v_gene: TRBV24-1; d_gene: .; abundance: few; j_gene: TRBJ1-2; CDR3nt: TGTGCCACAGGATCGGGAGCCGATTACACCTTC; CDR3aa: CATGSGADYTF
v_gene: TRBV7-9; d_gene: TRBD1; abundance: .; j_gene: TRBJ1-2; CDR3nt: TGTGCCAGCAGCCAAGAGCAGGGGGCAAATTATGGCTACACCTTC; CDR3aa: CASSQEQGANYGYTF
v_gene: TRBV20-1; d_gene: .; abundance: few; j_gene: TRBJ1-5; CDR3nt: TGCAGTGCTAGCCGGCCTAACTGGGGCAATCAGCCCCAGCATTTT; CDR3aa: CSASRPNWGNQPQHF
v_gene: TRBV19; d_gene: .; abundance: .; j_gene: TRBJ2-7; CDR3nt: TGTGCCAGTAGTATAACAGGGTCCTACGAGCAGTACTTC; CDR3aa: CASSITGSYEQYF
v_gene: TRBV19; d_gene: TRBD2; abundance: few; j_gene: TRBJ2-2; CDR3nt: TGTGCCAGTAGTATTATTAGCGGGCTCACGAGTACCGGGGAGCTGTTTTTT; CDR3aa: CASSIISGLTSTGELFF
v_gene: TRBV13; d_gene: .; abundance: .; j_gene: TRBJ2-7; CDR3nt: TGTGCCAGCAGCTTAGGCCCGCGAGCGGCCGCAACCTACGAGCAGTACTTC; CDR3aa: CASSLGPRAAATYEQYF
v_gene: TRBV29-1; d_gene: .; abundance: many; j_gene: TRBJ1-1; CDR3nt: TGCAGCGTGACTCCCGCGGGGGGAAAGTGGACTGAAGCTTTCTTT; CDR3aa: CSVTPAGGKWTEAFF
v_gene: TRBV15; d_gene: .; abundance: many; j_gene: TRBJ2-7; CDR3nt: TGTGCCACCAGCAGGGGGACGGACGAGCAGTACTTC; CDR3aa: CATSRGTDEQYF
v_gene: TRBV11-2; d_gene: TRBD1; abundance: .; j_gene: TRBJ1-6; CDR3nt: TGTGCCAGCAGCGGACAGGCGGATAGCTCCTATAATTCACCCCTCCACTTT; CDR3aa: CASSGQADSSYNSPLHF
v_gene: TRBV24-1; d_gene: TRBD1; abundance: .; j_gene: TRBJ2-5; CDR3nt: TGTGCCACCAGTGAATCACCGGGACAGGGGGACCAAGAGACCCAGTACTTC; CDR3aa: CATSESPGQGDQETQYF
v_gene: TRBV2; d_gene: .; abundance: few; j_gene: TRBJ1-2; CDR3nt: TGTGCCAGCAGTGAAGCGCGAGGGGGATATGGCCACACCTTC; CDR3aa: CASSEARGGYGHTF
v_gene: TRBV29-1; d_gene: .; abundance: many; j_gene: TRBJ2-7; CDR3nt: TGCAGCGTTGAAGGTAGCTCCTACGAGCAGTACTTC; CDR3aa: CSVEGSSYEQYF
v_gene: TRBV2; d_gene: TRBD1; abundance: few; j_gene: TRBJ2-2; CDR3nt: TGTGCCAGCAGTCAGGACAGGGAGCCCGGGGAGCTGTTTTTT; CDR3aa: CASSQDREPGELFF
v_gene: TRBV11-2; d_gene: TRBD1; abundance: .; j_gene: TRBJ1-1; CDR3nt: TGTGCCAGCAGACAGACAGGGGTGAACACTGAAGCTTTCTTT; CDR3aa: CASRQTGVNTEAFF
v_gene: TRBV7-2; d_gene: TRBD2; abundance: .; j_gene: TRBJ2-2; CDR3nt: TGTGCCGGCAGTATCAGCGGGAAAAACACCGGGGAGCTGTTTTTT; CDR3aa: CAGSISGKNTGELFF
v_gene: TRBV25-1; d_gene: .; abundance: .; j_gene: TRBJ1-4; CDR3nt: TGTGCCAGCGTAGTAACCGGGACAACAAACGAAAAACTGTTTTTT; CDR3aa: CASVVTGTTNEKLFF
v_gene: TRBV10-3; d_gene: .; abundance: .; j_gene: TRBJ1-2; CDR3nt: TGTGCCATCAGTGATTTCTCGACGGCTAACTATGGCTACACCTTC; CDR3aa: CAISDFSTANYGYTF
v_gene: TRBV7-8; d_gene: .; abundance: few; j_gene: TRBJ2-2; CDR3nt: TGTGCCAGCAGCTTAGTGGGGATACTCACCGGGGAGCTGTTTTTT; CDR3aa: CASSLVGILTGELFF
v_gene: TRBV20-1; d_gene: TRBD2; abundance: few; j_gene: TRBJ2-7; CDR3nt: TGCAGTGCTAGACAACGCGGGGGAGCCTACGAGCAGTACTTC; CDR3aa: CSARQRGGAYEQYF
v_gene: TRBV2; d_gene: .; abundance: many; j_gene: TRBJ1-2; CDR3nt: TGTGCCAGCCTCTCAGGGGACGAGGGCTATGGCTACACCTTC; CDR3aa: CASLSGDEGYGYTF
v_gene: TRBV12-3/TRBV12-4; d_gene: TRBD1; abundance: many; j_gene: TRBJ1-4; CDR3nt: TGTGCCAGCAGTTTTGGGACAGGGGATGAAAAACTGTTTTTT; CDR3aa: CASSFGTGDEKLFF
v_gene: TRBV2; d_gene: .; abundance: few; j_gene: TRBJ1-3; CDR3nt: TGTGCCAGCAGTTTTTCGGGGAACTCTGGAAACACCATATATTTT; CDR3aa: CASSFSGNSGNTIYF
v_gene: TRBV2; d_gene: TRBD1; abundance: .; j_gene: TRBJ2-5; CDR3nt: TGTGCCAGCCAGGGGGTGGCCCAGTACTTC; CDR3aa: CASQGVAQYF
v_gene: TRBV29-1; d_gene: .; abundance: many; j_gene: TRBJ1-2; CDR3nt: TGCAGCGTTGATGTGAACTATGGCTACACCTTC; CDR3aa: CSVDVNYGYTF
v_gene: TRBV7-8; d_gene: TRBD1; abundance: few; j_gene: TRBJ2-2; CDR3nt: TGTGCCAGCAGCGCGGACAGGGGAGGAATCGGGGAGCTGTTTTTT; CDR3aa: CASSADRGGIGELFF
v_gene: TRBV6-5; d_gene: .; abundance: few; j_gene: TRBJ2-5; CDR3nt: TGTGCCAGCAGTTACTCTCAGGGTCGTACCGAGACCCAGTACTTC; CDR3aa: CASSYSQGRTETQYF
v_gene: TRBV24-1; d_gene: .; abundance: medium-sized; j_gene: TRBJ1-5; CDR3nt: TGTGCCACCAGTGCTCGCGAGGCCCAGCCCCAGCATTTT; CDR3aa: CATSAREAQPQHF
v_gene: TRBV7-9; d_gene: TRBD2; abundance: once; j_gene: TRBJ2-7; CDR3nt: TGTGCCAGCAGCTATAGCGGGTACTCCTACGAGCAGTACTTC; CDR3aa: CASSYSGYSYEQYF
v_gene: TRBV6-2/TRBV6-3; d_gene: .; abundance: .; j_gene: TRBJ1-1; CDR3nt: TGTGCCAGCAACACCCGGGACCGGCTTGAAGCTTTCTTT; CDR3aa: CASNTRDRLEAFF
v_gene: TRBV15; d_gene: TRBD2; abundance: .; j_gene: TRBJ2-2; CDR3nt: TGTGCCACCAGCAGAGAGGAGGCTAGCGGGAGACCCGGGGAGCTGTTTTTT; CDR3aa: CATSREEASGRPGELFF
v_gene: TRBV12-3/TRBV12-4; d_gene: TRBD2; abundance: many; j_gene: TRBJ2-5; CDR3nt: TGTGCCAGCAGTTCGACTAGCGGGAGGGCCGTAGAGACCCAGTACTTC; CDR3aa: CASSSTSGRAVETQYF
v_gene: TRBV9; d_gene: TRBD2; abundance: few; j_gene: TRBJ2-7; CDR3nt: TGTGCCAGCAGCCTGGGACTAGCGGTGACCTACGAGCAGTACTTC; CDR3aa: CASSLGLAVTYEQYF
v_gene: TRBV29-1; d_gene: TRBD1; abundance: .; j_gene: TRBJ1-1; CDR3nt: TGCAGTGCCGGACAGGGGTTGGGTGTGGCAACTGAAGCTTTCTTT; CDR3aa: CSAGQGLGVATEAFF
v_gene: TRBV7-9; d_gene: .; abundance: few; j_gene: TRBJ2-7; CDR3nt: TGTGCCAGCAGCTTAAACCCTAGACGGACCTACGAGCAGTACTTC; CDR3aa: CASSLNPRRTYEQYF
v_gene: TRBV7-8; d_gene: .; abundance: .; j_gene: TRBJ2-7; CDR3nt: TGTGCCAGCAGCTTAGGACAGTCCGCCTCCTACGAGCAGTACTTC; CDR3aa: CASSLGQSASYEQYF
v_gene: TRBV7-9; d_gene: .; abundance: .; j_gene: TRBJ1-2; CDR3nt: TGTGCCAGCAGCTTCTATTGGAGGTGGGACTATGGCTACACCTTC; CDR3aa: CASSFYWRWDYGYTF
v_gene: TRBV7-8; d_gene: TRBD1; abundance: once; j_gene: TRBJ2-7; CDR3nt: TGTGCCAGCAGCGGAACCCGGGACAGCACCTACGAGCAGTACTTC; CDR3aa: CASSGTRDSTYEQYF